This TCR beta chain was sequenced in a study of OX40 agonist ivuxolimab in advanced cancers. About the study: Aged about 20 to 80 with a mean of about 63 years, they were about 80% male. Earlier anti-PD-1, anti-PD-L1 or anti-CTLA-4 therapy was permitted; around 40% had received some.

There are 10 residues in the CDR3. Deletions cut 6 bases from V and 3 bases from J, with 3 bases between. Germline V gene data show CDR1 as MNHNS and CDR2 as SASEGT. Data came from immunoSEQ multiplex PCR; TCRdb stores just in-frame clones and leaves some out. Among around 23,000 clones listed, 75% to 90% were seen once. The chain recombines TRBV6-1 with TRBJ2-7; D gene uncertain. The receptor's source is an adult with an advanced solid tumor such as melanoma, head and neck, liver or kidney cancer. The sample consisted of CD4+ or CD8+ T cells sorted from blood, taken in a trial of the OX40 agonist ivuxolimab. The chain's CDR3 is CASRNYEQYF. CDR3 in DNA: TGTGCCAGCAGGAACTACGAGCAGTACTTC.